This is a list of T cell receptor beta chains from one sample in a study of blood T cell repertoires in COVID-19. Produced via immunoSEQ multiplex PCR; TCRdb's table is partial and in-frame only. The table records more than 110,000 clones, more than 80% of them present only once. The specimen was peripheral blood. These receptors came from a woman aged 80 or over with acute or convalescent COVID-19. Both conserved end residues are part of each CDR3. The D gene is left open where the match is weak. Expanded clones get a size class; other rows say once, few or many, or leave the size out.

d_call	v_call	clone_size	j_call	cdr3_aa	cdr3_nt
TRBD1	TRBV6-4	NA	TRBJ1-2	CASSLTGTAPFYGYTF	TGTGCCAGCAGTCTGACGGGGACAGCTCCCTTCTATGGCTACACCTTC
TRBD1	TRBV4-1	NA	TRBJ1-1	CASSPTGPNTEAFF	TGCGCCAGCAGCCCGACAGGGCCAAACACTGAAGCTTTCTTT
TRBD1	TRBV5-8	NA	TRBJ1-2	CASSLYRGRGYTF	TGTGCCAGCAGTCTCTACAGGGGGCGCGGCTACACCTTC
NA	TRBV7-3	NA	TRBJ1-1	CASSLRAGAEAFF	TGTGCCAGCAGCTTAAGAGCCGGGGCTGAAGCTTTCTTT
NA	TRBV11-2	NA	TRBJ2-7	CASSRQAEQYF	TGTGCCAGCAGCCGACAGGCCGAGCAGTACTTC
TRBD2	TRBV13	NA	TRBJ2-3	CASSRYGRGSTDTQYF	TGTGCCAGCAGCAGGTACGGGCGGGGGTCCACAGATACGCAGTATTTT
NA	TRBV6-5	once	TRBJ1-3	CASSTGSPTGNTIYF	TGTGCCAGCAGTACCGGGTCACCCACAGGAAACACCATATATTTT
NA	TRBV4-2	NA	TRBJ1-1	CASSNPSNTEAFF	TGTGCCAGCAGCAATCCATCGAACACTGAAGCTTTCTTT
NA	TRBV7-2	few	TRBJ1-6	CASSINRVSPLHF	TGTGCCAGCAGCATCAACAGGGTCTCACCCCTCCACTTT
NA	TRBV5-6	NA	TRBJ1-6	CASSLLGQPRHF	TGTGCCAGCAGCCTCTTGGGGCAGCCTCGTCACTTT
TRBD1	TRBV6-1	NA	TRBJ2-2	CASSDRGPNTGELFF	TGTGCCAGCAGTGACAGGGGGCCTAACACCGGGGAGCTGTTTTTT
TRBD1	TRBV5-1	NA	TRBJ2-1	CASSLAGQVREQFF	TGCGCCAGCAGCTTGGCGGGACAGGTACGGGAGCAGTTCTTC
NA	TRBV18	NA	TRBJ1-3	CASSPNGRGSGNTIYF	TGTGCCAGCTCACCAAACGGAAGGGGCTCTGGAAACACCATATATTTT
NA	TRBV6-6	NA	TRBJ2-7	CASSYPGQSYEQYF	TGTGCCAGCAGTTATCCGGGACAATCCTACGAGCAGTACTTC
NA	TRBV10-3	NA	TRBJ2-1	CASEGVGSYNEQFF	TGTGCCAGCGAGGGCGTTGGCTCCTACAATGAGCAGTTCTTC
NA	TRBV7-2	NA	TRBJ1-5	CASSLAREHQPQHF	TGTGCCAGCAGCTTAGCGAGGGAACATCAGCCCCAGCATTTT
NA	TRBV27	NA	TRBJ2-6	CASSFLAAQVRANVLTF	TGTGCCAGCAGTTTTTTGGCGGCCCAAGTCCGGGCCAACGTCCTGACTTTC
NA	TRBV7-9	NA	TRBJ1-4	CASSLNHGGAPANEKLFF	TGTGCCAGCAGCTTAAATCATGGGGGGGCGCCGGCTAATGAAAAACTGTTTTTT
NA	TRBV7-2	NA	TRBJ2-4	CASSLAREDIQYF	TGTGCCAGCAGCTTAGCGCGTGAGGACATTCAGTACTTC
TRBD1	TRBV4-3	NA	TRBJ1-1	CASSRDSGTANLKDTEAFF	TGCGCCAGCAGCCGAGACTCCGGGACAGCCAACCTAAAGGACACTGAAGCTTTCTTT
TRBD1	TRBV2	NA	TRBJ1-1	CASMTGVNTEAFF	TGTGCCAGCATGACAGGGGTTAACACTGAAGCTTTCTTT
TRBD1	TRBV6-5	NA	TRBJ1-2	CASSSGGTGGYGYTF	TGTGCCAGCAGTTCCGGAGGGACAGGGGGTTACGGCTACACCTTC
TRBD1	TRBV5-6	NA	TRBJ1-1	CASSLGTGGSEAFF	TGTGCCAGCAGCTTGGGGACAGGGGGTTCTGAAGCTTTCTTT
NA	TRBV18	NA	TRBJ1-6	CATGDRPNSPLHF	TGTGCCACCGGCGACAGGCCTAATTCACCCCTCCACTTT
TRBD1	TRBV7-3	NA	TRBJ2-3	CASSSSTGADTQYF	TGTGCCAGCAGCTCCTCGACAGGGGCAGATACGCAGTATTTT
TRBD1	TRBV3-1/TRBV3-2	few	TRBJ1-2	CASSQSEGAGGYTF	TGTGCCAGCAGCCAATCGGAGGGGGCTGGGGGCTACACCTTC
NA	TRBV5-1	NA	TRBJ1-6	CASSFGQPYNSPLHF	TGCGCCAGCAGTTTTGGACAGCCTTATAATTCACCCCTCCACTTT
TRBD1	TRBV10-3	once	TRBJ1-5	CAIRGQGDSPQHF	TGTGCCATCCGAGGACAGGGTGATTCGCCCCAGCATTTT
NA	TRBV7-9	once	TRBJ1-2	CASSLAGQAGYGYTF	TGTGCCAGCAGCTTAGCGGGGCAGGCGGGGTATGGCTACACCTTC
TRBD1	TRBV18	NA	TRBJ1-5	CASSHRGRSNQPQHF	TGTGCCAGCTCCCACAGGGGTAGAAGCAATCAGCCCCAGCATTTT
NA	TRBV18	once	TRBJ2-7	CASSPPGRSSYEQYF	TGTGCCAGCTCACCACCGGGGCGGAGCTCCTACGAGCAGTACTTC
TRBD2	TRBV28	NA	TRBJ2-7	CASSLSGGASYEQYF	TGTGCCAGCAGTCTTAGCGGGGGGGCCTCCTACGAGCAGTACTTC
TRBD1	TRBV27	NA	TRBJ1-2	CASSTFPGTAHYGYTF	TGTGCCAGCAGTACTTTTCCCGGGACAGCTCACTATGGCTACACCTTC
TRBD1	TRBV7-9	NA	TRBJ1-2	CASSPDRGTAGYTF	TGTGCCAGCAGCCCGGACAGGGGGACAGCCGGCTACACCTTC
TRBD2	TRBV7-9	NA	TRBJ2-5	CASSFWLAGEETQYF	TGTGCCAGCAGCTTTTGGCTAGCGGGGGAAGAGACCCAGTACTTC
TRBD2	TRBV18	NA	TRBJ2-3	CASSPFLSGGRTDTQYF	TGTGCCAGCTCACCTTTTCTCAGCGGGGGCCGCACAGATACGCAGTATTTT
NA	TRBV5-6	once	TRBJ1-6	CASSLAEPGSPLHF	TGTGCCAGCAGCTTGGCGGAACCGGGGTCACCCCTCCACTTT
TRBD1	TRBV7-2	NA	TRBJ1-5	CASSRDRGPQPQHF	TGTGCCAGCAGCCGCGACAGGGGGCCTCAGCCCCAGCATTTT
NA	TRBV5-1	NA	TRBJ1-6	CASSFRTYNSPLHF	TGCGCCAGCAGCTTTCGGACATATAATTCACCCCTCCACTTT
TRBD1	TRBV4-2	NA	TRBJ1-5	CASSQGQGDNQPQHF	TGTGCCAGCAGCCAAGGACAGGGGGACAATCAGCCCCAGCATTTT
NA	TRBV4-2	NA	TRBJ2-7	CASSQDWGDEQYF	TGTGCCAGCAGCCAAGATTGGGGGGACGAGCAGTACTTC
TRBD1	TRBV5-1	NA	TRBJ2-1	CASSAQGAYNEQFF	TGCGCCAGCAGCGCCCAGGGGGCCTACAATGAGCAGTTCTTC
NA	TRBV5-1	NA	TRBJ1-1	CASRRGISNTEAFF	TGCGCCAGCAGAAGGGGTATCTCGAACACTGAAGCTTTCTTT
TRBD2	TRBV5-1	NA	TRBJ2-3	CASSLGSGGGTDTQYF	TGCGCCAGCAGCTTAGGAAGCGGGGGAGGCACAGATACGCAGTATTTT
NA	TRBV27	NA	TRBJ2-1	CASNLGRGDEQFF	TGTGCCAGCAACCTTGGCAGGGGAGATGAGCAGTTCTTC
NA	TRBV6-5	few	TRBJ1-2	CASSILDRPNYGYTF	TGTGCCAGCAGTATTTTAGACAGGCCTAACTATGGCTACACCTTC
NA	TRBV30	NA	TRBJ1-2	CAWSVTGRAYGYTF	TGTGCCTGGAGTGTAACTGGCAGGGCCTATGGCTACACCTTC
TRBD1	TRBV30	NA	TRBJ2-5	CAWGQGSETQYF	TGTGCCTGGGGACAGGGGTCAGAGACCCAGTACTTC
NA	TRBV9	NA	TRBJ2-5	CASSVAGWRETQYF	TGTGCCAGCAGCGTAGCTGGGTGGAGAGAGACCCAGTACTTC
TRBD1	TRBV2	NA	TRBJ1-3	CASSPQGAGNTIYF	TGTGCCAGCAGTCCACAGGGGGCTGGAAACACCATATATTTT
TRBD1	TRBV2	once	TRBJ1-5	CASLRDSQRPQHF	TGTGCCAGCCTCCGGGACAGCCAGAGGCCCCAGCATTTT
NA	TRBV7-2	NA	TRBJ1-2	CASSLEAPGLRVFYGYTF	TGTGCCAGCAGCTTAGAAGCTCCGGGTCTTCGGGTATTTTATGGCTACACCTTC